One sample yielded the 32 T cell receptor beta chains listed below, sequenced in a study of control samples from healthy donors and cancer patients. Some clones are missing from TCRdb's copy, which holds only in-frame ones; the method was immunoSEQ multiplex PCR. This repertoire shows about 120,000 clones, more than 80% found once; its top ten account for under 40%. The sequencing input was blood. The receptors derive from a man over 45 in good health.

The chain joins TRBV5-6 to TRBJ1-2; TRBD1 aligns across 7 bases. With V trimmed by 4 bases and J by 4 bases, 16 bases remained unmatched. CDR3 size: 17 residues. Germline V gene lookup returns CDR1 SGHDT and CDR2 YYEEEE. CDR3 nucleotide sequence: TGTGCCAGCAGCCCTCTCACAGGGGCCGCTTCCCTCTATGGCTACACCTTC. Protein sequence: CASSPLTGAASLYGYTF.

This chain links TRBV9 with TRBJ1-2; 9 bases map to TRBD1. CDR1 SGDLS and CDR2 YYNGEE come from the germline V gene. V dropped 5 bases and J dropped 8; count of bases not matched to a gene: 7. The CDR3 has 13 residues. CDR3 region: CASRATGGEGYTF. Here the CDR3 DNA reads TGTGCCAGCAGGGCAACAGGGGGCGAGGGCTACACCTTC.

The gene calls are TRBV12-3 or TRBV12-4 and TRBJ1-5, with TRBD1 matching 8 bases. Germline trimming cut 5 bases from V and 6 bases from J; bases unmatched to any gene: 3. The CDR3 contains 13 residues. CDR3 residues: CASSVDRGQPQHF. The CDR3 DNA sequence: TGTGCCAGCAGTGTTGACAGGGGTCAGCCCCAGCATTTT.

The gene calls are TRBV27 and TRBJ2-7; TRBD1 aligns across 9 bases. The CDR3 extends over 15 amino acids. V trimming: 5 bases; J trimming: 3 bases; junction bases outside the gene matches: 8. Germline V CDR1 and CDR2: MNHEY, SMNVEV (reference sequence). CDR3 sequence (DNA): TGTGCCAGCAGTCTCGACCGGGACAGGGTCTACGAGCAGTACTTC. This gives the protein CASSLDRDRVYEQYF.

This rearrangement joins TRBV15 to TRBJ2-7; either TRBD1 or TRBD2 may supply D (5 bases each). This CDR3 region has 12 residues. V lost 5 bases, J lost 6 bases, and 11 bases lay in between. Germline V gene lookup returns CDR1 LNHNV and CDR2 YYDKDF (reference sequence). CDR3 residues: CATSVTGAEQYF. The CDR3 bases are TGTGCCACCAGCGTAACCGGGGCCGAGCAGTACTTC. The full variable domain, in which reference TRBV15 and TRBJ2-7 provide the parts outside the CDR3, is DAMVIQNPRYQVTQFGKPVTLSCSQTLNHNVMYWYQQKSSQAPKLLFHYYDKDFNNEADTPDNFQSRRPNTSFCFLDIRSPGLGDTAMYLCATSVTGAEQYFGPGTRLTVT.

The chain links TRBV29-1 to TRBJ2-5; 8 bases are shared with TRBD2. The ends lost 3 bases at V and 5 bases at J; junction bases unmatched: 8. Germline V gene data show CDR1 as SQVTM and CDR2 as ANQGSEA. CDR3 length equals 14 residues. The CDR3 region has the DNA TGCAGCGTTGACAAGAGCGGGGGAATGGAGACCCAGTACTTC. Residues: CSVDKSGGMETQYF.

The V and J genes are TRBV9 and TRBJ2-4; D call uncertain. V was trimmed by 3 bases and J by 6 bases, leaving 7 bases between them. This CDR3 comprises 12 residues. Germline V gene data show CDR1 as SGDLS and CDR2 as YYNGEE. The DNA of the CDR3 is TGTGCCAGCAGCGAGGTGGGAAACATTCAGTACTTC. Translating gives CASSEVGNIQYF.

This clone has only one observation. This chain connects TRBV27 to TRBJ2-5, with TRBD1 as a possible D gene (6 bases). Deletions cut 4 bases from V and 2 bases from J, with 8 bases between. Germline V gene sequence: CDR1 MNHEY, CDR2 SMNVEV (reference sequence). The CDR3 spans 13 residues. CDR3 sequence (DNA): TGTGCCAGCAGTTCCAGGGGTCAAGAGACCCAGTACTTC. It specifies CASSSRGQETQYF.

The DNA of the CDR3 is TGTGCCAGCAGCCAAACAGGGGGGGGAGATACGCAGTATTTT. Translation gives CASSQTGGGDTQYF. This chain connects TRBV3-1 (or the pseudogene TRBV3-2) to TRBJ2-3; possibly TRBD1 for D (8 bases). The V and J ends lost 2 bases and 5 bases respectively, with 11 bases between them. Germline loops: CDR1 LGHDT, CDR2 YNNKEL (reference sequence). The CDR3 spans 14 residues.

This rearrangement joins TRBV10-3 to TRBJ2-7, with D uncertain. With 0 bases removed from V and 1 base from J, the gap between germline ends came to 10 bases. Germline V gives CDR1 ENHRY, CDR2 SYGVKD. This CDR3 spans 15 amino acids. CDR3 amino acids: CAISESRDGSYEQYF. The CDR3 bases are TGTGCCATCAGTGAGTCAAGAGACGGATCCTACGAGCAGTACTTC.

V is TRBV30 and J is TRBJ1-1; the D is unclear. The V end was cut by 4 bases, the J end by 3 bases, with 9 bases between. The CDR3 covers 12 residues. Germline lookup yields CDR1 GTSNPN and CDR2 SVGIG (reference sequence). CDR3 bases: TGTGCCTGGAAACGGGTCTACACTGAAGCTTTCTTT. Its protein product is CAWKRVYTEAFF.

The chain has TRBV11-2 and TRBJ2-3; D possibly corresponds to TRBD1 (5 bases). Germline assignment: CDR1 SGHAT and CDR2 FQNNGV. This CDR3 is 16 amino acids long. Between the trimmed V and J ends, which lost 3 bases and 2 bases, there was a span of 15 bases. The CDR3 DNA is TGTGCCAGCAGCTTTTACACCGGCAGGGACACAGATACGCAGTATTTT. It is translated as CASSFYTGRDTDTQYF.

This clone appeared once. The chain employs TRBV18 and TRBJ2-3, with 9 bases fitting TRBD2. CDR1 and CDR2 from the germline V gene are KGHSH and LQKENI. There are 15 residues in the CDR3. V was clipped by 3 bases and J by 4 bases; unmatched bases: 5. This CDR3 reads CASSPRGGRADTQYF. In nucleotides, the CDR3 is TGTGCCAGCTCACCGCGGGGGGGCCGGGCAGATACGCAGTATTTT.

The chain couples TRBV9 to TRBJ2-3; TRBD1 matches 9 bases. The CDR3 covers 15 residues. Germline assignment: CDR1 SGDLS and CDR2 YYNGEE. The V and J ends lost 4 bases and 5 bases, in that order; junction bases with no gene match: 8. The CDR3: CASSSGTGRGDTQYF. The CDR3 coding sequence is TGTGCCAGCAGCTCCGGGACAGGGAGAGGAGATACGCAGTATTTT.

The chain recombines TRBV2 with TRBJ1-4; unclear D gene. Deletions cut 6 bases from V and 0 bases from J, with 14 bases between. Germline CDR1 SNHLY, CDR2 FYNNEI. The length of the CDR3 is 16 residues. In DNA, the CDR3 is TGTGCCAGCAGGAGTCGAGGATCCTCAACTAATGAAAAACTGTTTTTT. Protein product: CASRSRGSSTNEKLFF.

The genes are TRBV5-1 and TRBJ2-5; TRBD2 aligns across 12 bases. CDR1 SGHRS and CDR2 YFSETQ come from the germline V gene. The trim removed 0 bases at V and 2 bases at J, leaving 11 bases unmatched. The CDR3 has 19 amino acids. CDR3 sequence reads: CASSLEPLLAGGGQETQYF. Written as DNA, the CDR3 is TGCGCCAGCAGCTTGGAGCCCTTACTAGCGGGGGGTGGTCAAGAGACCCAGTACTTC.

The V gene is TRBV3-1 (or the pseudogene TRBV3-2), the J gene TRBJ2-5; 7 positions agree with TRBD2. V lost 7 bases and J lost 1; bases outside the gene matches: 6. Germline V gene sequence: CDR1 LGHDT, CDR2 YNNKEL (reference sequence). This CDR3 has 14 residues. The CDR3 coding sequence is TGTGCCAGCACCTGGGAGGGGACCCAAGAGACCCAGTACTTC. The encoded protein is CASTWEGTQETQYF.

The chain couples TRBV5-4 to TRBJ2-5; D is unresolved. The CDR3 runs to 13 residues. Germline V CDR1 and CDR2: SGHNT, YYREEE (reference sequence). The V end lost 6 bases, the J end lost 4 bases, and 13 bases lay between the germline ends. The CDR3 nucleotides read TGTGCCAGCACCGAGCCCCCCTCAGAGACCCAGTACTTC. Encoded protein: CASTEPPSETQYF.

In its sample, this clone was seen once. The gene calls are TRBV21-1 and TRBJ1-1; no DNA check was done on the table's D call, TRBD1. TRBV21-1 is a known pseudogene. CDR3 length: 16 residues. The CDR3 loop is CASSKDWGEHNTEAFF. The CDR3 bases are TGTGCCAGCAGCAAAGATTGGGGCGAACACAACACTGAAGCTTTCTTT.

About this clone: Other DNA sequences in this sample translate to the same CDR3. The chain is built from TRBV9 and TRBJ2-3; D unclear. The CDR3 has 14 amino acids. The germline V gene has CDR1 SGDLS and CDR2 YYNGEE. V dropped 2 bases and J dropped 0 bases, with 7 bases sitting between them. The CDR3 here is CASSVVDSTDTQYF. Here the CDR3 DNA reads TGTGCCAGCAGCGTGGTCGATAGCACAGATACGCAGTATTTT.

This rearrangement joins TRBV14 to TRBJ1-6, with D possibly matching TRBD1 (6 bases). Trimming removed 7 bases from V and 8 bases from J, with 12 bases in between. The CDR3 extends over 13 amino acids. Germline V gene sequence: CDR1 SGHDN, CDR2 FVKESK. CDR3 nucleotide sequence: TGTGCCAGCACAGGGGAAGGAGATTCACCCCTCCACTTT. The encoded protein is CASTGEGDSPLHF.

The CDR3 sequence is CASSAGYNSPLHF. The CDR3 region has the DNA TGTGCCAGCAGCGCAGGGTATAATTCACCCCTCCACTTT. The chain recombines TRBV2 with TRBJ1-6; perhaps TRBD1 as D (5 bases). This CDR3 region has 13 residues. Per germline, CDR1 SNHLY and CDR2 FYNNEI. V gave up 6 bases and J gave up 4 bases, with 7 bases separating them.

This clone appeared a single time. The rearrangement links TRBV6-5 to TRBJ1-5; tentatively, D is TRBD1 (5 bases). V was pared by 0 bases and J by 7 bases, with 10 bases between. Germline-derived CDR1 and CDR2 are MNHEY and SVGAGI. This CDR3 is built from 14 residues. CDR3 nucleotides: TGTGCCAGCAGTTACTCGGAGGGGTGGCAGCCCCAGCATTTT. Residues: CASSYSEGWQPQHF.

The count of this clone is one. The chain carries TRBV6-2 or TRBV6-3 and TRBJ2-7; D is undetermined. Between the trimmed V and J ends, which lost 3 bases and 2 bases, there was a span of 5 bases. The V gene's germline CDR1 is MNHEY and CDR2 SVGEGT. The CDR3 is made up of 12 amino acids. The CDR3 DNA sequence: TGTGCCAGCAGTTATGGTACCTACGAGCAGTACTTC. Protein: CASSYGTYEQYF.

This chain uses TRBV14 with TRBJ2-4, with TRBD1 matching over 7 bases. V shed 1 base, J shed 0 bases, and the junction held 3 bases outside the gene matches. The germline gives CDR1 SGHDN, CDR2 FVKESK. The CDR3 sequence is 16 residues long. The CDR3 coding sequence is TGTGCCAGCAGCCAAGTTGCAGGGGGAGCCAAAAACATTCAGTACTTC. Residues: CASSQVAGGAKNIQYF.

This chain connects TRBV9 to TRBJ2-7; D gene uncertain. CDR1 and CDR2 from the germline V gene are SGDLS and YYNGEE. Trimming took 3 bases from V and 0 from J, leaving 10 bases between them. This CDR3 has 14 amino acids. In DNA, the CDR3 is TGTGCCAGCAGCGACCAGGAGATCTCCTACGAGCAGTACTTC. Protein: CASSDQEISYEQYF.

The gene calls are TRBV19 and TRBJ2-7, with D tentatively TRBD1 or TRBD2 (5 bases each). CDR1 LNHDA and CDR2 SQIVND come from the germline V gene (reference sequence). The CDR3 has 13 residues. V dropped 7 bases and J dropped 2 bases, with 12 bases sitting between them. The CDR3 bases are TGTGCCAGTACTCCGGGGCCAGCCTACGAGCAGTACTTC. Protein sequence: CASTPGPAYEQYF.

The chain employs TRBV6-2 or TRBV6-3 and TRBJ2-1; D is ambiguous. With 5 bases removed from V and 0 bases from J, the gap between germline ends came to 11 bases. CDR1 is MNHEY, CDR2 SVGEGT, per germline. CDR3 length: 15 amino acids. For the CDR3, the DNA is TGTGCCAGCAGTGACGGACCATCCTCCTACAATGAGCAGTTCTTC. It yields the protein CASSDGPSSYNEQFF.

V and J are TRBV7-2 and TRBJ2-5, with 7 bases identical to TRBD1. The germline CDR1 and CDR2 sequences are SGHTA and FQGNSA. V lost 1 base and J lost 4; bases outside the gene matches: 3. This CDR3 contains 14 residues. This chain's CDR3 is CASSLERGRETQYF. Written as DNA, the CDR3 is TGTGCCAGCAGCTTAGAGAGGGGGCGAGAGACCCAGTACTTC.

The V call is TRBV5-1, the J call TRBJ2-7; 11 nucleotides agree with TRBD1. This CDR3 contains 15 residues. Germline values: CDR1 SGHRS, CDR2 YFSETQ. Germline trimming cut 2 bases from V and 3 bases from J; bases unmatched to any gene: 4. CDR3 DNA sequence: TGCGCCAGCAGCTTACGTGGGACAGGGGGCTACGAGCAGTACTTC. Translating gives CASSLRGTGGYEQYF.

This clone appeared a single time. The chain carries TRBV11-3 and TRBJ1-1; unclear D gene. Looked up from germline, CDR1 is SGHNT and CDR2 is YENEEA. The CDR3 loop spans 14 amino acids. V lost 0 bases and J 1 base, leaving 6 bases between the germline ends. In DNA, the CDR3 is TGTGCCAGCAGCTTAGACAGGACGAACACTGAAGCTTTCTTT. Residues: CASSLDRTNTEAFF.

V gene TRBV5-1 combines with J gene TRBJ2-5; 11 positions match TRBD1. The CDR3 spans 15 residues. The germline V gene has CDR1 SGHRS and CDR2 YFSETQ. The trim removed 7 bases at V and 7 bases at J, leaving 12 bases unmatched. The CDR3 coding sequence is TGCGCCAGCCGCGGTCGGACAGGGGGCAAAGTGACCCAGTACTTC. It yields the protein CASRGRTGGKVTQYF.